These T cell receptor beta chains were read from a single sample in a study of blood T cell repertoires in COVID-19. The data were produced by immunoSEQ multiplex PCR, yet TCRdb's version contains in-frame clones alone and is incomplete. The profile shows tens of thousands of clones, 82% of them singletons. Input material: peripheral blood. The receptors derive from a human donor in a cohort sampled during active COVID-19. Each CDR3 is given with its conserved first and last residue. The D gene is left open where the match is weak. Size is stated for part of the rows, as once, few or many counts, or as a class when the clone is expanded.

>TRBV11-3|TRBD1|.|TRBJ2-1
CASSLRGTGGNEQFF
TGTGCCAGCAGCTTACGTGGGACAGGGGGCAATGAGCAGTTCTTC
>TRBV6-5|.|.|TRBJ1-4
CASSSHRETNEKLFF
TGTGCCAGTTCCTCCCATCGGGAGACTAATGAAAAACTGTTTTTT
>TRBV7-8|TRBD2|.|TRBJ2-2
CASSLGRALAAKTGTGELFF
TGTGCCAGCAGCTTAGGAAGGGCCCTAGCGGCAAAAACGGGGACCGGGGAGCTGTTTTTT
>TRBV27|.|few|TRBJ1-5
CASSLSQGRNQPQHF
TGTGCCAGCAGTTTATCCCAGGGGCGTAATCAGCCCCAGCATTTT
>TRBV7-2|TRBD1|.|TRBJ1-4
CASSPDRGHEKLFF
TGTGCCAGCAGCCCGGACAGGGGACACGAAAAACTGTTTTTT
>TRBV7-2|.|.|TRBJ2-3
CASRMGGLSTDTQYF
TGTGCCAGCAGGATGGGGGGGCTTAGCACAGATACGCAGTATTTT
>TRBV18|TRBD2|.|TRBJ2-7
CASSPRTSGGAEYF
TGTGCCAGCTCACCTCGGACTAGCGGGGGCGCCGAGTACTTC
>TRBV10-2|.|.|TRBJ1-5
CASSEGAGGPQPQHF
TGCGCCAGCAGCGAAGGCGCTGGGGGCCCTCAGCCCCAGCATTTT
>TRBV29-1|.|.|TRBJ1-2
CSVHTNYGYTF
TGCAGCGTGCACACTAACTATGGCTACACCTTC
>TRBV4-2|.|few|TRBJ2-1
CASSHGSGHPTSNEQFF
TGTGCCAGCAGCCACGGATCGGGACATCCTACGTCAAATGAGCAGTTCTTC
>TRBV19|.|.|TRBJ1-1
CASSPSFRTEAFF
TGTGCCAGTAGCCCGTCGTTCCGTACTGAAGCTTTCTTT
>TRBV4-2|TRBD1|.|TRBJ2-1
CASSPGQATFDEQFF
TGTGCCAGCAGCCCGGGACAGGCGACTTTTGATGAGCAGTTCTTC
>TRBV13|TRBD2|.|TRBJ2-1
CASSFSGGGRYEQFF
TGTGCCAGCAGCTTCAGCGGGGGGGGCCGATATGAGCAGTTCTTC
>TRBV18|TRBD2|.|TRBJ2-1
CASSWQGGAGLHNEQFF
TGTGCCAGCTCATGGCAAGGAGGAGCGGGGTTACACAATGAGCAGTTCTTC
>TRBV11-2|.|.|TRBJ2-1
CASSKLVALADEQFF
TGTGCCAGCAGCAAACTAGTTGCCCTCGCGGATGAGCAGTTCTTC
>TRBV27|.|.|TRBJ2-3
CASSLLSTGTDTQYF
TGTGCCAGCAGTTTACTGAGCACTGGCACAGATACGCAGTATTTT
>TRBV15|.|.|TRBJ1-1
CATSRGNNGAEAFF
TGTGCCACCAGCAGAGGTAACAACGGGGCTGAAGCTTTCTTT
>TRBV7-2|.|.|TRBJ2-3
CASSDPTGTDTQYF
TGTGCCAGCAGCGATCCTACCGGGACAGATACGCAGTATTTT
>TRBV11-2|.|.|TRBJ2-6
CASSPRSSGANVLTF
TGTGCCAGCAGCCCACGGAGCTCTGGGGCCAACGTCCTGACTTTC
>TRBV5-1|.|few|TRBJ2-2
CASREGRRNTGELFF
TGCGCCAGCAGGGAGGGGCGGAGGAACACCGGGGAGCTGTTTTTT
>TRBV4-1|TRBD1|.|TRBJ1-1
CASSQRDRATEAFF
TGCGCCAGCAGCCAACGGGACAGGGCCACTGAAGCTTTCTTT
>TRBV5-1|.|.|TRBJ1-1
CASSWGVSGGGTEAFF
TGCGCCAGCAGCTGGGGCGTTTCGGGGGGTGGAACTGAAGCTTTCTTT
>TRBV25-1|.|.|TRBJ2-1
CASSDPREVHNEQFF
TGTGCCAGCAGTGATCCCAGGGAAGTGCACAATGAGCAGTTCTTC
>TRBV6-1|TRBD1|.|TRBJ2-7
CASSEEWTGAYEQYF
TGTGCCAGCAGTGAAGAATGGACAGGAGCCTACGAGCAGTACTTC
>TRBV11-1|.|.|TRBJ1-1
CASSRQSRTEAFF
TGTGCCAGCAGCAGACAGTCTCGAACTGAAGCTTTCTTT
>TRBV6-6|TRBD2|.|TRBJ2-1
CASSPTSGGPPNNEQFF
TGTGCCAGCAGTCCGACTAGCGGGGGCCCCCCCAACAATGAGCAGTTCTTC
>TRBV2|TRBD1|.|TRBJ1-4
CASSEGGQGNEKLFF
TGTGCCAGCAGTGAAGGGGGACAGGGAAATGAAAAACTGTTTTTT
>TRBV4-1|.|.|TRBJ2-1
CASSQDFGTHSYNEQFF
TGCGCCAGCAGCCAAGATTTCGGTACTCACTCCTACAATGAGCAGTTCTTC
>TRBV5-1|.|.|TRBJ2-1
CASSLVPRGYNEQFF
TGCGCCAGCAGCTTGGTCCCCAGGGGTTACAATGAGCAGTTCTTC
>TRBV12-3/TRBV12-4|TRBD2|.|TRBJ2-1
CASSPTGLVGFF
TGTGCCAGCAGTCCCACGGGACTAGTGGGGTTCTTC
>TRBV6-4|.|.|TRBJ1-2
CASREPGRYGYTF
TGTGCCAGCAGGGAGCCGGGAAGGTATGGCTACACCTTC
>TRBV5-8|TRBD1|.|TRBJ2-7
CASSGTGTGVYEQYF
TGTGCCAGCAGCGGGACCGGGACAGGGGTGTACGAGCAGTACTTC
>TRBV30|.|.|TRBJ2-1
CAWIEGVSYNEQFF
TGTGCCTGGATAGAGGGGGTCTCCTACAATGAGCAGTTCTTC